This T cell receptor (beta chain) is from a study of response to subunit inactivated influenza vaccine. This clonotype was seen a handful of times. The antigen is not known. TCRdb called the RT-PCR reads again in MiXCR, with one record for every CDR3 protein. The table includes about 620,000 distinct CDR3 sequences, approximately 10% detected once. Whole-study results and caveats: The study's authors posited that every seasonal influenza vaccination enlists few new T cells.

Per the germline V gene, CDR1 is DFQATT and CDR2 is SNEGSKA (reference sequence). The CDR3 is 14 residues long. Trimming removed 5 bases from V and 2 bases from J, with 16 bases in between. The chain links TRBV20-1 to TRBJ2-7, with D perhaps TRBD1 (6 bases). The source material was PBMCs from blood, sampled on the day of vaccination. This receptor was obtained from a man aged 50 to 60 who received an inactivated influenza vaccine. In DNA, the CDR3 is TGCAGTGCTGGAACGGGACACCTTGCCTACGAGCAGTACTTC. It codes for CSAGTGHLAYEQYF.